The rows below give T cell receptor beta chains drawn from one sample of a study of blood T cell repertoires in COVID-19. Profiling relied on immunoSEQ multiplex PCR, and the TCRdb table lists in-frame clones only, not all of them. The table records around 100,000 clones, around four fifths of them present only once. Input material: peripheral blood. These receptors originate from a man aged 65 to 85 with acute or convalescent COVID-19. Each CDR3 is given with its conserved first and last residue. D genes are given only for firm matches. Some rows mark clone size as missing; the rest say once, few, many or name a class of expanded clone.

DNA	CDR3	D	V	J	size
TGTGCCAGCAGCTCCGTGGCGAGTGGTAGCCGCTCGAACACCGGGGAGCTGTTTTTT	CASSSVASGSRSNTGELFF	.	TRBV11-3	TRBJ2-2	.
TGTGCCAGCACACAGACAAGCTTCTATGGCTACACCTTC	CASTQTSFYGYTF	.	TRBV2	TRBJ1-2	.
TGTGCCACCAGTGATCCAGGGTTCGGCGGCTACACCTTC	CATSDPGFGGYTF	.	TRBV24-1	TRBJ1-2	.
TGTGCCAGCAGCCCTGGTCCAGTTTTTCCCAACGAGCAGTACTTC	CASSPGPVFPNEQYF	.	TRBV7-2	TRBJ2-7	.
TGTGCCAGCTCACCACAGAGCGGGGGGACCACCTACGAGCAGTACTTC	CASSPQSGGTTYEQYF	TRBD2	TRBV18	TRBJ2-7	.
TGCGCCAGCAGCTCCAACCTAGCGGGGGGGCTTTACGAGCAGTACTTC	CASSSNLAGGLYEQYF	TRBD2	TRBV5-1	TRBJ2-7	.
TGTGCCAGCTCACCGGACAGGGCGGGAACCGGGGAGCTGTTTTTT	CASSPDRAGTGELFF	TRBD1	TRBV18	TRBJ2-2	.
TGTGCCAGCAGCCCGACAGGGACTAATTCACCCCTCCACTTT	CASSPTGTNSPLHF	TRBD1	TRBV9	TRBJ1-6	.
TGTGCCAGTAGTATTTTTTGGGGGCGCGATGAGCAGTTCTTC	CASSIFWGRDEQFF	.	TRBV19	TRBJ2-1	.
TGCGCCAGCACCTATCAAATTCCATCTGGGGCCAACGTCCTGACTTTC	CASTYQIPSGANVLTF	.	TRBV5-1	TRBJ2-6	.
TGCGCCAGCAGCTTGGTTCTAGCGGGTCGCAATGAGCAGTTCTTC	CASSLVLAGRNEQFF	TRBD2	TRBV5-1	TRBJ2-1	.
TGTGCCAGTAGTATCGAACTCAAGAACACTGAAGCTTTCTTT	CASSIELKNTEAFF	.	TRBV19	TRBJ1-1	.
TGCGCCAGCAGCTTAGGGGGTCCATCCTACAATGAGCAGTTCTTC	CASSLGGPSYNEQFF	.	TRBV5-1	TRBJ2-1	.
TGTGCCAGCAGGCCCCAACGCCAGGGGAACAATGAGCAGTTCTTC	CASRPQRQGNNEQFF	.	TRBV5-6	TRBJ2-1	.
TGTGCCAGCAGCTTGCGTCCCAATCAGCCCCAGCATTTT	CASSLRPNQPQHF	.	TRBV5-6	TRBJ1-5	many
TGTGCCAGCAGCTACTTAGGGACAGGCACCGCTGAAGCTTTCTTT	CASSYLGTGTAEAFF	TRBD1	TRBV6-5	TRBJ1-1	.
TGTGCCAGCAGCGTAGGAAACGGGGGGGCGACAGATACGCAGTATTTT	CASSVGNGGATDTQYF	TRBD2	TRBV9	TRBJ2-3	once
TGCAGCGCCCGGGGAAGCCCACGCTCACCCTACGAGCAGTACTTC	CSARGSPRSPYEQYF	.	TRBV29-1	TRBJ2-7	few
TGCGCCAGCAGCCCCAGCAGGGGGGCTAACTATGGCTACACCTTC	CASSPSRGANYGYTF	TRBD1	TRBV5-1	TRBJ1-2	.
TGTGCCAGCAGTCGAACAGAGTACCAAGAGACCCAGTACTTC	CASSRTEYQETQYF	.	TRBV5-5	TRBJ2-5	.
TGCGCCAGCAGTGAGCTCAAGGGGTCACCCCTCCACTTT	CASSELKGSPLHF	.	TRBV10-2	TRBJ1-6	.
TGCGCCAGCAGCCACGGGACAGCGAACACTGAAGCTTTCTTT	CASSHGTANTEAFF	TRBD1	TRBV5-1	TRBJ1-1	.